Listed here are 9 T cell receptor beta chains from one sample, sequenced in a study of OX40 agonist ivuxolimab in advanced cancers. Only in-frame clones appear in the TCRdb table, and some are missing; sequencing was by immunoSEQ multiplex PCR. Here the sample spans about 47,000 clones, around nine tenths being singletons. Sequenced here: CD4+ or CD8+ T cells sorted from blood, sampled in a trial of the OX40 agonist ivuxolimab. The receptors originated from an adult with an advanced solid tumor such as melanoma, head and neck, liver or kidney cancer.

This chain connects TRBV29-1 to TRBJ2-6; 7 nucleotides match TRBD1. The germline V gene has CDR1 SQVTM and CDR2 ANQGSEA. The V segment lost 7 bases and the J segment 8 bases; nucleotides outside the gene matches: 5. This CDR3 contains 12 residues. CDR3 sequence reads: CSARQGSNVLTF. In DNA form, the CDR3 reads TGCAGCGCGCGACAGGGTTCCAACGTCCTGACTTTC.

Only one count was recorded for this clone. This chain joins TRBV28 and TRBJ2-1; 7 bases match TRBD1. Germline CDR1 and CDR2: MDHEN and SYDVKM. V lost 6 bases, J lost 8 bases, and 10 bases stayed unmatched. The CDR3 contains 14 residues. The CDR3 protein is CASRIPRTGDEQFF. Here the CDR3 DNA reads TGTGCCAGCAGAATCCCCCGTACAGGGGATGAGCAGTTCTTC.

This clone was counted once. The J gene is TRBJ2-7, the V gene TRBV19, with a tentative D call TRBD2 (7 bases). CDR1 and CDR2 from the germline V gene are LNHDA and SQIVND (reference sequence). The CDR3 totals 16 residues. V lost 3 bases and J 5 bases, leaving 20 bases between the germline ends. CDR3 sequence: CASSIGGERGAHEQYF. The CDR3 bases are TGTGCCAGTAGTATCGGGGGCGAGCGGGGCGCCCACGAGCAGTACTTC.

This rearrangement joins TRBV29-1 to TRBJ1-5; D is unclear. Per germline, CDR1 SQVTM and CDR2 ANQGSEA. The CDR3 is 12 residues long. V was shortened by 4 bases and J by 9 bases, with 13 bases between the two germline ends. CDR3 region: CSVASPTGPQHF. The CDR3 coding sequence is TGCAGCGTTGCGAGCCCTACGGGGCCCCAGCATTTT.

The chain uses TRBV19 and TRBJ1-5; 9 positions match TRBD1. The V segment lost 3 bases and the J segment 7 bases; nucleotides outside the gene matches: 4. The germline V gene has CDR1 LNHDA and CDR2 SQIVND (reference sequence). The CDR3 loop spans 14 amino acids. The CDR3 reads CASSIGTGWQPQHF. In DNA form, the CDR3 reads TGTGCCAGTAGTATTGGGACAGGGTGGCAGCCCCAGCATTTT. Looking up the rest from reference TRBV19 and TRBJ1-5 gives the full variable domain: DGGITQSPKYLFRKEGQNVTLSCEQNLNHDAMYWYRQDPGQGLRLIYYSQIVNDFQKGDIAEGYSVSREKKESFPLTVTSAQKNPTAFYLCASSIGTGWQPQHFGDGTRLSIL.

This clone was counted only a few times. The gene calls are TRBV6-6 and TRBJ1-2; 8 bases match TRBD1. Germline trimming cut 0 bases from V and 3 bases from J; bases unmatched to any gene: 3. CDR1 MNHNY and CDR2 SVGAGI come from the germline V gene (reference sequence). This CDR3 comprises 15 residues. DNA for the CDR3: TGTGCCAGCAGTTACTCATCGGGACAGGACTATGGCTACACCTTC. Its translation: CASSYSSGQDYGYTF.

The V call is TRBV29-1, the J call TRBJ2-3; D possibly corresponds to TRBD1 (6 bases). The V end was cut by 4 bases, the J end by 2 bases, with 10 bases between. CDR1 and CDR2 from the germline V gene are SQVTM and ANQGSEA. The CDR3 consists of 13 residues. The chain's CDR3 is CSVVRGSTDTQYF. For the CDR3, the DNA is TGCAGCGTTGTTAGGGGGTCCACAGATACGCAGTATTTT.

The genes are TRBV27 and TRBJ1-5; the match to TRBD1 covers 9 bases. Germline V CDR1 and CDR2: MNHEY, SMNVEV (reference sequence). V lost 5 bases and J lost 5; bases outside the gene matches: 4. The CDR3 totals 14 residues. DNA of the CDR3: TGTGCCAGCAGTCGACAGGGGGGATATCAGCCCCAGCATTTT. Its translation: CASSRQGGYQPQHF.

V gene TRBV9 combines with J gene TRBJ2-3; 10 bases are a match to TRBD2. CDR1 is SGDLS and CDR2 is YYNGEE in the germline V gene. Trimming at V came to 0 bases and at J to 1 base, leaving 2 bases not matched to a gene. The CDR3 spans 16 residues. The CDR3 sequence is CASSVASGSGTDTQYF. CDR3 DNA sequence: TGTGCCAGCAGCGTAGCTAGCGGGAGTGGCACAGATACGCAGTATTTT.